This T cell receptor (beta chain) was documented in a study of blood T cell repertoires in COVID-19. CDR3 length: 14 amino acids. The V and J ends lost 2 bases and 6 bases, in that order; junction bases with no gene match: 2. In germline, CDR1 is MDHEN, CDR2 SYDVKM. Libraries were prepared by immunoSEQ multiplex PCR; TCRdb keeps only in-frame clonotypes and omits some of them. The table records 77,000 or so clones, roughly four fifths of them present only once. The clonotype was recovered from a man aged 30-40 years with COVID-19, enrolled during active disease. Input material: peripheral blood. The V call is TRBV28, the J call TRBJ2-7, with TRBD1 matching over 12 bases. For the CDR3, the DNA is TGTGCCAGCAGTTTAGGGACAGGGGGCTCCGAGCAGTACTTC. Protein sequence: CASSLGTGGSEQYF.